A selection of T cell receptor beta chains follows, all from one sample in a study of blood T cell repertoires in COVID-19. Sequenced by immunoSEQ multiplex PCR; TCRdb stores in-frame clones only, minus some. Among some 90,000 clones, 75% to 90% were seen once, and the ten largest hold more than 1%. The sample comprised peripheral blood. These receptors originate from a man older than 75 with active or convalescent COVID-19. Each CDR3 is given with its conserved first and last residue. D genes are given only for firm matches. Clone size appears in some rows only: once, few, many, or a class for an expanded clone.

TRBJ1-1	TRBV4-1	NA	once	TGCGCCAGCAGCCCCTACGTTTTGAACACTGAAGCTTTCTTT	CASSPYVLNTEAFF
TRBJ2-1	TRBV5-1	TRBD1	NA	TGCGCCAGCAGCTTTGGACAGGGAATAGGCAATGAGCAGTTCTTC	CASSFGQGIGNEQFF
TRBJ2-7	TRBV7-3	TRBD1	NA	TGTGCCAGCAGCTTATCGACAGGGGGTCACTACGAGCAGTACTTC	CASSLSTGGHYEQYF
TRBJ2-2	TRBV12-5	TRBD1	NA	TGTGCTAGTGGTTTGCTTGCCGGTGCCCAGACAGGGGCCGGGGAGCTGTTTTTT	CASGLLAGAQTGAGELFF
TRBJ1-2	TRBV6-1	NA	NA	TGTGCCAGCAGTGAGGGAGGGGTTGGCTACACCTTC	CASSEGGVGYTF
TRBJ2-1	TRBV4-1	TRBD2	NA	TGCGCCAGCAGCCAAGATGTATTAACTAGCGGGTCAAATGAGCAGTTCTTC	CASSQDVLTSGSNEQFF
TRBJ1-4	TRBV4-3	TRBD1	NA	TGCGCCAGCAGCCAAGGACGACAGGGATTTTATGGGACTAATGAAAAACTGTTTTTT	CASSQGRQGFYGTNEKLFF
TRBJ1-2	TRBV6-4	TRBD1	NA	TGTGCCAGCAGTAGAGGGGGCTTGAACTATGGCTACACCTTC	CASSRGGLNYGYTF
TRBJ2-1	TRBV20-1	NA	NA	TGCAGTGCCCTTAAACTCGGTGAGCAGTTCTTC	CSALKLGEQFF
TRBJ2-1	TRBV18	NA	few	TGTGCCAGCTCACCACAGCGGGTACACGACAATGAGCAGTTCTTC	CASSPQRVHDNEQFF
TRBJ2-1	TRBV25-1	TRBD2	NA	TGTGCCAGCAGTGAATTAGCTAGCGGATCCTACAATGAGCAGTTCTTC	CASSELASGSYNEQFF
TRBJ1-4	TRBV19	NA	NA	TGTGCCAGTAATCCAGGGCTAACTAATGAAAAACTGTTTTTT	CASNPGLTNEKLFF
TRBJ2-7	TRBV5-5	NA	NA	TGTGCCAGCAGCTTGGGACAAATCCGGGACTACGAGCAGTACTTC	CASSLGQIRDYEQYF
TRBJ2-3	TRBV7-3	NA	NA	TGTGCCAGCAGCTATTACCAGGGTACGCAGTATTTT	CASSYYQGTQYF
TRBJ2-7	TRBV12-3/TRBV12-4	NA	once	TGTGCCAGCAGTCCGATAGCTGGCTACGAGCAGTACTTC	CASSPIAGYEQYF
TRBJ2-7	TRBV9	TRBD2	NA	TGTGCCAGCAGCCCCTCCCCCGGGACTAGCGGCTACGAGCAGTACTTC	CASSPSPGTSGYEQYF
TRBJ1-5	TRBV5-5	TRBD1	NA	TGTGCCAGCAGAGCGACAGGGGGCCTCAATCAGCCCCAGCATTTT	CASRATGGLNQPQHF
TRBJ1-4	TRBV28	NA	NA	TGTGCCAGCAGTCCGCGGGGAGGGCCCGGGGCTAATGAAAAACTGTTTTTT	CASSPRGGPGANEKLFF
TRBJ2-7	TRBV7-6	NA	NA	TGTGCCAGCAGCCCGCGTTACAGTTCGGCCGAGCAGTACTTC	CASSPRYSSAEQYF
TRBJ1-5	TRBV23-1	NA	NA	TGCGCCAGCAGTCGTACAGGATGGGAGCCCCAGCATTTT	CASSRTGWEPQHF
TRBJ2-7	TRBV5-4	NA	NA	TGTGCCAGCAGCTGGCAGGGGGGCACCTACGAGCAGTACTTC	CASSWQGGTYEQYF
TRBJ2-7	TRBV21-1	NA	NA	TGTGCCAGCAGCAAAGCGGAGACAGGGGGCGTCAGGTACTTC	CASSKAETGGVRYF
TRBJ2-7	TRBV5-1	TRBD2	NA	TGCGCCAGCAGCTTGGCGGGGGGTAGAAGAACCTACGAGCAGTACTTC	CASSLAGGRRTYEQYF
TRBJ1-3	TRBV13	NA	NA	TGTGCCAGCAGCTTAGGGGGAGGAAGAAACTCTGGAAACACCATATATTTT	CASSLGGGRNSGNTIYF